Below, 9 T cell receptor beta chains from the same sample are listed, as sequenced in a study of cytomegalovirus exposure and HLA in healthy donors (dated by TCRdb to the late 2010s). The library was made by the immunoSEQ multiplex PCR assay. The multiplex PCR relied on a mix of 60 forward primers for TCR Vbeta segments and 13 reverse primers for TCR Jbeta segments. In TCRdb, the immuneACCESS table is reduced to in-frame sequences with V and J assigned. These tables do not hold every clone; where another copy was compared, an unresolved V gene accounts for under half, and the others remain unexplained. A total of about 78,000 clones appear in this sample, 80% of them only once. The ten largest clones add up to approximately 1% of the sample. Sequenced material: PBMCs. These receptors were obtained from a male donor in good health and CMV-seronegative.

The chain combines TRBV7-2 with TRBJ2-1, with D possibly matching TRBD2 (5 bases). The CDR3 length is 14 residues. The germline V gene encodes CDR1 SGHTA and CDR2 FQGNSA. V was cut by 2 bases and J by 3 bases, with 8 bases left in between. The CDR3 spells CASSLLGSYNEQFF. For the CDR3, the DNA is TGTGCCAGCAGCTTACTAGGGAGCTACAATGAGCAGTTCTTC.

This clone was seen only once. This CDR3 is CAILGDRARYGYTF. The CDR3 DNA reads TGTGCCATCCTTGGGGACAGGGCCCGTTATGGCTACACCTTC. The V gene is TRBV28, the J gene TRBJ1-2; TRBD1 aligns across 9 bases. CDR1 is MDHEN, CDR2 SYDVKM, per germline. The ends lost 10 bases at V and 5 bases at J; junction bases unmatched: 11. CDR3 length equals 14 residues.

The genes are TRBV11-2 and TRBJ1-1, with D unresolved. Per the germline V gene, CDR1 is SGHAT and CDR2 is FQNNGV. V was cut by 8 bases and J by 3 bases, with 16 bases left in between. The CDR3 extends over 14 amino acids. Written as DNA, the CDR3 is TGTGCCAGCGCCAACGGTGTCCAATACACTGAAGCTTTCTTT. This codes for CASANGVQYTEAFF.

The chain employs TRBV7-6 and TRBJ2-7, with D unresolved. The CDR3 totals 12 residues. Trimming removed 2 bases at V and 6 bases at J, with 8 bases between. CDR1 is SGHVS, CDR2 FNYEAQ, per germline. The CDR3 region has the DNA TGTGCCAGCAGCTTAAGTTACGGCGAGCAGTACTTC. Protein sequence: CASSLSYGEQYF.

This chain links TRBV28 with TRBJ2-7; 7 positions agree with TRBD2. Germline trimming cut 7 bases from V and 5 bases from J; bases unmatched to any gene: 2. Germline loops: CDR1 MDHEN, CDR2 SYDVKM. The CDR3 is 11 amino acids. The CDR3 bases are TGTGCCAGCACGGGGGGAAACGAGCAGTACTTC. Amino acid sequence: CASTGGNEQYF.

The chain couples TRBV5-6 to TRBJ2-7, with TRBD1 matching over 7 bases. V was clipped by 4 bases and J by 6 bases; unmatched bases: 7. The CDR3 is made up of 13 amino acids. Germline CDR1 and CDR2: SGHDT and YYEEEE. In nucleotides, the CDR3 is TGTGCCAGCAGCCTGGGACAGAACAGCGAGCAGTACTTC. It encodes CASSLGQNSEQYF. Together with reference TRBV5-6 and TRBJ2-7, the CDR3 gives the full variable domain: DAGVTQSPTHLIKTRGQQVTLRCSPKSGHDTVSWYQQALGQGPQFIFQYYEEEERQRGNFPDRFSGHQFPNYSSELNVNALLLGDSALYLCASSLGQNSEQYFGPGTRLTVT.

A single count supports this clone. The CDR3 is CASSLRQATNTEAFF. CDR3 coding DNA: TGTGCCAGCAGCTTACGACAGGCGACGAACACTGAAGCTTTCTTT. The chain is built from TRBV7-9 and TRBJ1-1; D perhaps matches TRBD1 (6 bases). The CDR3 totals 15 residues. Looked up from germline, CDR1 is SEHNR and CDR2 is FQNEAQ (reference sequence). Trimming took 2 bases from V and 1 from J, leaving 11 bases between them.

CDR3: CASSDKGIGTQYF. Here the CDR3 DNA reads TGTGCCAGCAGTGACAAAGGTATTGGGACCCAGTACTTC. The J gene is TRBJ2-5, the V gene TRBV5-4; D unresolved. Germline V gene sequence: CDR1 SGHNT, CDR2 YYREEE (reference sequence). Trimming removed 5 bases from V and 7 bases from J, with 15 bases in between. The CDR3 contains 13 residues.

The CDR3 loop is CASSIVIANNYGYTF. For the CDR3, the DNA is TGTGCCAGTAGTATAGTGATAGCTAATAACTATGGCTACACCTTC. This chain joins TRBV19 and TRBJ1-2; D not resolved. There are 15 residues in the CDR3. V gave up 1 base and J gave up 1 base, with 10 bases separating them. Germline V gives CDR1 LNHDA, CDR2 SQIVND (reference sequence).